This T cell receptor (beta chain) originates from a study of beta chain features in type 1 diabetes. CD45RO/CCR7/CD25/CD127/CD95/CD27 separated CD4+ naive, central memory, regulatory and stem cell-like memory cells by sorting. Trimming stripped 7 bases from V and 6 bases from J, with 15 bases between. Germline V CDR1 and CDR2: MGHDK, SYGVNS. The CDR3 has 14 amino acids. A few counts support this clone. Its antigen is still unknown. All of the isolated RNA was reverse transcribed, so expressed TCRB transcripts were sequenced. Method: immunoSEQ multiplex PCR; TCRdb's copy keeps in-frame clones and lacks some. Among 970,000 or so clones listed, about a sixth were seen once. Whole-study results and caveats: A closer apparent resemblance between naive, central memory and Treg TCRB repertoires was seen in patients than in healthy donors.

The genes are TRBV25-1 and TRBJ2-2, with a weak D call TRBD1 (5 bases). The TCR originated in a woman aged 18-35 years in good health. Sequenced input: naive CD4+ T cells from blood. The DNA of the CDR3 is TGTGCCAGCAAGTCCAGGGAATATGCCGGGGAGCTGTTTTTT. Its translation: CASKSREYAGELFF.